The source of this T cell receptor beta chain is a study of radiotherapy plus CTLA-4 blockade in lung cancer. Study context: Objective response was observed in roughly a sixth of patients, and disease control in less than 35%.

TCRdb keeps only in-frame clones here, not all; method: immunoSEQ multiplex PCR. The data show 9,500 to 15,000 clones, around 84% seen once. Focal radiation was given together with CTLA-4 blockade (ipilimumab) to patients with chemo-refractory metastatic non-small-cell lung cancer. Overall study results and limits: TCR clones from tumors expanded in blood after radiotherapy plus ipilimumab. Early clone dynamics of blood T cells, plus interferon-beta, reportedly predicted response best.

Comment on this clone: Its antigen is unknown.

The source is a human donor with non-small cell lung cancer that progressed on radiotherapy plus ipilimumab. Sequences were derived from peripheral blood, sampled from a patient treated with radiotherapy plus ipilimumab.

The CDR3 bases are TGTGCCAGCAGCCCGACAGGGGTGGGTGAAAAACTGTTTTTT. This codes for CASSPTGVGEKLFF. The chain uses TRBV7-2 and TRBJ1-4, with TRBD1 matching over 8 bases. CDR1 SGHTA and CDR2 FQGNSA come from the germline V gene. CDR3 length: 14 amino acids. With V trimmed by 5 bases and J by 7 bases, 6 bases remained unmatched.